Sequencing of this T cell receptor (beta chain) was carried out in a study of T-cell reconstitution after alpha-beta-depleted transplantation in children (dated by TCRdb to about 2016). Notes on the research overall: Using TCR repertoire profiling, the study followed T-cell immune reconstitution in a quantitative way in children after TCRalphabeta/CD19-depleted allogeneic hematopoietic cell transplantation. What the authors observed across the whole study: The apparently early alphabetaT-cell count recovery about two months after transplant was reportedly dependent on only several hundred rapidly expanded clones derived from non-depleted graft cells. Over the following months the frequencies of hyperexpanded clones went down, and after one year T-cell counts and TCRbeta diversity were mostly credited to newly produced T cells. In some patients, high TCRbeta diversity at day 60 was attributed to recipient T cells and intrathymic progenitors that had survived conditioning.

The sample's treatment or condition, from its label and the paper: allogeneic hematopoietic cell transplantation with graft depleted of TCRalphabeta T cells and CD19 B cells. Transplant recipients were children who received TCRalphabeta/CD19-depleted allogeneic hematopoietic cell grafts. As regards this clonotype: Which antigen it targets is not known. No quality values exist for individual bases; no much larger clone is one base distant.

The library came from PCR. Instrument used: Illumina HiSeq 2500. TCR libraries were prepared with molecular barcoding, using unique molecular identifiers to normalize TCRbeta repertoire quantification. TCRdb cleaned the public reads at Q25 with fastp, built clones with MiXCR and kept in-frame beta chains. Each CDR3 protein gets just one entry, which takes the most common genes and DNA from the rows behind it. The sample table shows 900,000 or so distinct CDR3 sequences, and around 17% are seen once. The ten largest clones take up roughly 5% of the sample. The clonotype originates from a male patient younger than 18 who had a stem cell transplant for acute lymphoblastic leukemia, so the T cells may come from the graft donor. The material was PBMCs, mostly from graft donor cells, obtained 360 days after TCRalphabeta/CD19-depleted stem cell transplant.

The CDR3 protein sequence reads: CASSRGAPYNEQFF. The DNA sequence is as follows: TGTGCCAGCAGCCGGGGGGCCCCCTACAATGAGCAGTTCTTC. The sequence is built from TRBV27 and TRBJ2-1, with TRBD2 tentatively as D gene (7 bases match). Sequences MNHEY (CDR1) and SMNVEV (CDR2) are obtained from the germline V gene (reference sequence). At the junction V is shortened by 6 bases and J by 2 bases, with 11 bases in between. From the cysteine through the phenylalanine, the CDR3 covers 14 amino acids. Solely the CDR3 DNA is kept, with 42 bases framed from the first base.